The count of the clone carrying this TCR beta chain is one. In the study's own analysis: Reference gene primers were amplified, and this amplification served to estimate nucleated cell counts. Here immunoSEQ multiplex PCR was the method, and the copy in TCRdb shows in-frame clones only, minus some. The V and J calls and clone size are taken from that table; D and trimming were inferred from the DNA. In the table there are 30,000 to 40,000 clones, 65% to 85% of which are singletons. The V segment lost 1 base and the J segment 1 base; nucleotides outside the gene matches: 1. The germline CDR1 and CDR2 sequences are SGHTA and FQGTGA. This CDR3 region has 16 residues. This sample is part of a study of blood T cell repertoires in COVID-19. Across the whole study: The United States, Italy and Spain supplied acute and convalescent COVID-19 samples. PBMCs, B-cell-depleted T cells, or T cells were the source of the cDNA or gDNA that made up the material.

The receptor was derived from a man aged 65-85 years with COVID-19, enrolled during active disease. The specimen was peripheral blood. This sequence joins TRBV7-3 and TRBJ2-2; 9 bases fit TRBD1. The CDR3 DNA follows: TGTGCCAGCAGCTTAAGGGGACAGGGGAACACCGGGGAGCTGTTTTTT. Its translation: CASSLRGQGNTGELFF.